The rows below give T cell receptor beta chains drawn from one sample of a study of blood T cell dynamics during melanoma immunotherapy. Here immunoSEQ multiplex PCR was the method, and the copy in TCRdb shows in-frame clones only, minus some. This table holds some 5,900 clones, roughly 85% found once. Source: blood, taken from a patient treated with checkpoint blockade. The source of these receptors is a human donor with melanoma. Both conserved end residues are part of each CDR3. D genes are given only for firm matches. Clone size appears in some rows only: once, few, many, or a class for an expanded clone.

TRBV2	TRBJ2-1	NA	NA	TGTGCCAGCAGTGACCAGGACATATTCGGGGAGACGACTAATGAGCAGTTCTTC	CASSDQDIFGETTNEQFF
TRBV9	TRBJ2-3	once	TRBD2	TGTGCCAGCAGCCCCGGACTAGGGATTATAACAGATACGCAGTATTTT	CASSPGLGIITDTQYF
TRBV13	TRBJ2-7	NA	NA	TGTGCCACCACTCCGGCTTACTCCTACGAGCAGTACTTC	CATTPAYSYEQYF
TRBV5-1	TRBJ1-2	NA	TRBD1	TGCGCCAGCAGCTTGGCCTCTTCACCGGGACAGGGGGCTTATGGCTACACCTTC	CASSLASSPGQGAYGYTF
TRBV19	TRBJ1-1	NA	TRBD1	TGTGCCAGTAGTATCGGGACAGACACTGAAGCTTTCTTT	CASSIGTDTEAFF
TRBV19	TRBJ1-4	NA	NA	TGTGCCAGTTGGGATAGCGGCCGAACCTACCCGGAAACTAATGAAAAACTGTTTTTT	CASWDSGRTYPETNEKLFF
TRBV7-2	TRBJ2-3	once	NA	TGTGCCAGCAGCCAATCCACAGATACGCAGTATTTT	CASSQSTDTQYF
TRBV7-6	TRBJ2-3	NA	NA	TGTGCCAGCAGCGGCTCGGTAGCAGATACGCAGTATTTT	CASSGSVADTQYF
TRBV11-2	TRBJ2-7	NA	TRBD1	TGTGCCAGCAGCTTGGGACAGGGCGGCGAGCAGTACTTC	CASSLGQGGEQYF
TRBV6-6	TRBJ2-7	NA	NA	TGTGCCAGCAGAGATGGCGGAACCGCCTACGAGCAGTACTTC	CASRDGGTAYEQYF
TRBV10-3	TRBJ1-2	NA	TRBD1	TGTGCCATCAGTGAGTCCCGGGACAGGGTACGGGGCTACACCTTC	CAISESRDRVRGYTF
TRBV5-1	TRBJ2-7	NA	NA	TGCGCCAGCAGCCCTGGACAGAACTACGAGCAGTACTTC	CASSPGQNYEQYF
TRBV5-6	TRBJ2-7	NA	TRBD1	TGTGCCAGCAGCTTCGGGACAGGTTACTCCTACGAGCAGTACTTC	CASSFGTGYSYEQYF
TRBV10-3	TRBJ2-7	NA	NA	TGTGCCATCAGTGAGCCGATGACAGGGACTTCCTACGAGCAGTACTTC	CAISEPMTGTSYEQYF
TRBV30	TRBJ2-1	NA	NA	TGTGCCTGGACAGGTTACAATGAGCAGTTCTTC	CAWTGYNEQFF
TRBV9	TRBJ2-2	NA	NA	TGTGCCAGCAGCGTAGTTACTAGGGCCGCCCCCGGGGAGCTGTTTTTT	CASSVVTRAAPGELFF
TRBV30	TRBJ1-6	NA	NA	TGTGCCTGGAGTGTACGAAGGGATAATTCACCCCTCCACTTT	CAWSVRRDNSPLHF
TRBV5-6	TRBJ2-3	NA	NA	TGTGCCAGCAGCTTGTGGGGGCTGGGCACAGATACGCAGTATTTT	CASSLWGLGTDTQYF
TRBV7-2	TRBJ1-1	NA	NA	TGTGCCAGCAGCTTAGTCGGCCAAGCTTTCTTT	CASSLVGQAFF
TRBV19	TRBJ1-1	NA	NA	TGTGCCAGTGACGCCGATCCGGGACATCCTGAAGCTTTCTTT	CASDADPGHPEAFF
TRBV19	TRBJ1-5	once	NA	TGTGCCAGTTCCTTCTCGAGAGGAAAAGGTCAGCCCCAGCATTTT	CASSFSRGKGQPQHF
TRBV6-1	TRBJ1-1	NA	NA	TGTGCCAGCAGTGATCAAGGCCCTTACACTGAAGCTTTCTTT	CASSDQGPYTEAFF
TRBV5-3	TRBJ1-2	NA	NA	TGTGCCAGAAGCCATGGACAGTTATGCGGGGTAAGTGGCTACACCTTC	CARSHGQLCGVSGYTF
TRBV7-2	TRBJ1-2	NA	NA	TGTGCCAGCAGCTTAAATTACAGGAGAAACTATGGCTACACCTTC	CASSLNYRRNYGYTF
TRBV6-4	TRBJ2-3	NA	TRBD2	TGTGCCAGCAGTGACTCAGCGGGGGGGGCCACAGATACGCAGTATTTT	CASSDSAGGATDTQYF
TRBV7-2	TRBJ2-1	NA	NA	TGTGCCAGCAGCTTAGTGGCCCGCGGGCCCTACAATGAGCAGTTCTTC	CASSLVARGPYNEQFF
TRBV30	TRBJ2-3	once	NA	TGTGCCTGGAGTGTACGCTTGAGAGATACGCAGTATTTT	CAWSVRLRDTQYF
TRBV18	TRBJ1-4	NA	NA	TGTGCCAGCTCACCACCGCGGACCGGAAATGAAAAACTGTTTTTT	CASSPPRTGNEKLFF
TRBV29-1	TRBJ1-2	NA	NA	TGCAGCGTTAGGGACACTAACTATGGCTACACCTTC	CSVRDTNYGYTF
TRBV11-3	TRBJ2-1	NA	NA	TGTGCCAGCAGCTTCGGGGGCAGCAGCTCCTACAATGAGCAGTTCTTC	CASSFGGSSSYNEQFF
TRBV7-6	TRBJ1-5	few	NA	TGTGCCAGCAGCTTACCGGTTTTTAGCAATCAGCCCCAGCATTTT	CASSLPVFSNQPQHF
TRBV6-5	TRBJ1-5	NA	NA	TGTGCCAGCAGTGCCAGGGTGAGTCAGCCCCAGCATTTT	CASSARVSQPQHF
TRBV7-2	TRBJ1-2	NA	NA	TGTGCCAGCAGCTTAGTAAGTTTGCACCAGGATGGCTACACCTTC	CASSLVSLHQDGYTF
TRBV27	TRBJ1-1	NA	TRBD1	TGTGCCAGCAGTTCAGGGGACAGGGGTATGAACACTGAAGCTTTCTTT	CASSSGDRGMNTEAFF
TRBV7-9	TRBJ2-7	once	TRBD2	TGTGCCAGCAGCCCGCGGGGGGGGCCCTACGAGCAGTACTTC	CASSPRGGPYEQYF
TRBV19	TRBJ2-3	NA	NA	TGTGCCAGTAGTATCGGTACAGATACGCAGTATTTT	CASSIGTDTQYF
TRBV19	TRBJ2-7	NA	NA	TGTGCCAGTAGTATCCAGACAGACTACGAGCAGTACTTC	CASSIQTDYEQYF
TRBV9	TRBJ1-1	few	NA	TGTGCCAGCAGCGTGGCAGGGAGCACTGAAGCTTTCTTT	CASSVAGSTEAFF
TRBV5-1	TRBJ1-3	NA	NA	TGCGCCAGCAGCCGATACGGACTCTCTGGAAACACCATATATTTT	CASSRYGLSGNTIYF
TRBV4-1	TRBJ2-5	NA	NA	TGCGCCAGCAGCCAGAGCCAAGAGACCCAGTACTTC	CASSQSQETQYF
TRBV4-3	TRBJ2-2	NA	TRBD2	TGCGCCAGCAGCCAAGAAATACTAGCGGGGTATACCGGGGAGCTGTTTTTT	CASSQEILAGYTGELFF
TRBV7-2	TRBJ2-2	NA	TRBD2	TGTGCCAGCAGCTTTACTAGCGGGGGTCCGTCGACCGGGGAGCTGTTTTTT	CASSFTSGGPSTGELFF
TRBV19	TRBJ1-2	NA	TRBD1	TGTGCCAGTAGTATATCCCAGGGGGCCGGAAACTATGGCTACACCTTC	CASSISQGAGNYGYTF
TRBV7-9	TRBJ2-3	NA	TRBD2	TGTGCCAGCAGCTTAGGGAGCGGGGGCAACACAGATACGCAGTATTTT	CASSLGSGGNTDTQYF
TRBV6-6	TRBJ2-5	NA	TRBD2	TGTGCCAGCGTCTTTGGATCTAGCGGGGATTTAACCCAGTACTTC	CASVFGSSGDLTQYF
TRBV2	TRBJ2-3	NA	TRBD2	TGTGCCAGTCGGGGGGTAGCCCACTCTAGCACAGATACGCAGTATTTT	CASRGVAHSSTDTQYF
TRBV28	TRBJ1-5	NA	NA	TGTGCCAGCAGTTTATATAGCTATCAGCCCCAGCATTTT	CASSLYSYQPQHF
TRBV4-2	TRBJ2-3	NA	NA	TGTGCCAGCAGCCAAGCAGGGGAGGCTAGACACGCAGATACGCAGTATTTT	CASSQAGEARHADTQYF
TRBV28	TRBJ1-6	NA	TRBD1	TGTGCCAGCAGTTTTGAGGACAGGAGTTATTCACCCCTCCACTTT	CASSFEDRSYSPLHF
TRBV9	TRBJ2-7	NA	TRBD2	TGTGCCAGCAGCGTCGGACTAGCGGGGGTCTACGAGCAGTACTTC	CASSVGLAGVYEQYF
TRBV7-2	TRBJ1-2	NA	NA	TGTGCCAGCAGTGTAAGGAGTAAATCGATGGACTACACCTTC	CASSVRSKSMDYTF
TRBV4-2	TRBJ2-7	NA	NA	TGTGCCAGCAGCCAAGATTGGTGGACCGCCGGCTACGAGCAGTACTTC	CASSQDWWTAGYEQYF
TRBV30	TRBJ1-6	NA	TRBD1	TGTGCCGCGGGACAGGTGAATTCACCCCTCCACTTT	CAAGQVNSPLHF
TRBV2	TRBJ2-5	NA	NA	TGTGCCAGCAGTAAGCCATTTGAAGGAATAGGGACCCAGTACTTC	CASSKPFEGIGTQYF
TRBV18	TRBJ2-7	NA	NA	TGTGCCAGCTCACAGGGTTTTTACGAGCAGTACTTC	CASSQGFYEQYF